This section outlines one T cell receptor (beta chain) sequence together with its context. The antigen is undetermined. Only in-frame clones appear in the TCRdb table, and some are missing; sequencing was by immunoSEQ multiplex PCR. The table includes 70,000 to 100,000 clones, under 90% detected once. This sample is part of a study of radiation and T cells in renal cell carcinoma. Study summary: Nephrectomy followed 15 Gy stereotactic body radiation by 4 weeks.

Study results and limitations: Pretreatment tumor biopsies were lacking, so baseline clonotypes are unknown. From baseline, blood top tumor clonotypes peaked at 2 weeks post-radiation.

The time point here: baseline pretreatment blood. Treatment of the sample: 15 Gy SBRT to primary tumor, nephrectomy 4 weeks later. This renal cell carcinoma was of the clear cell type. V gave up 1 base and J gave up 3 bases, with 6 bases separating them. There are 13 residues in the CDR3. CDR1 is SGHTA and CDR2 is FQGTGA in the germline V gene. The sequence came from a man between 60 and 70 years old with renal cell carcinoma. The source material was blood, sampled from a patient whose treatment included radiotherapy and nephrectomy. The rearrangement uses TRBV7-3 and TRBJ1-1; a weak D match, TRBD1 (5 bases). CDR3 sequence reads: CASSLKGDTEAFF. The DNA for the CDR3 is TGTGCCAGCAGCTTAAAAGGGGACACTGAAGCTTTCTTT.